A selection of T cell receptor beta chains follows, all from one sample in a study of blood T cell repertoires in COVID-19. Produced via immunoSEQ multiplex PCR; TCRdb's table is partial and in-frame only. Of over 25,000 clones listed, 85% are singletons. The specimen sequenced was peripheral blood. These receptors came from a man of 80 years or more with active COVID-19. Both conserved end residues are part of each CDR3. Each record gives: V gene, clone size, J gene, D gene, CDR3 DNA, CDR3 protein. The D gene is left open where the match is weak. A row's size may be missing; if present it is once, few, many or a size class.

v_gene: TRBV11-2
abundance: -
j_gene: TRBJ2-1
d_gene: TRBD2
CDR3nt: TGTGCCAGCAGCTTGGAACTAGCGGGGGGATACAATGAGCAGTTCTTC
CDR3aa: CASSLELAGGYNEQFF

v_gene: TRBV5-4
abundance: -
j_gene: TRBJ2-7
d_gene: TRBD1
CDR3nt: TGTGCCAGCAGCTTCCAGGGGGCCTACGAGCAGTACTTC
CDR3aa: CASSFQGAYEQYF

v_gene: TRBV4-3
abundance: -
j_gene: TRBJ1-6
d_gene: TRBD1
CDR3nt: TGCGCCAGCAGCCGAGGTGACAGGGATAATTCACCCCTCCACTTT
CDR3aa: CASSRGDRDNSPLHF

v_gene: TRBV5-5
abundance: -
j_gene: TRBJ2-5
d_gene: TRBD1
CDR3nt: TGTGCCAGCAGTTTTGGACAGGGAACGACAAGAGGAGAGACCCAGTACTTC
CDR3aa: CASSFGQGTTRGETQYF

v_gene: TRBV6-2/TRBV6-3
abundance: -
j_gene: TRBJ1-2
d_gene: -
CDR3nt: TGTGCCAGCAGTTTACAGCCGCTGTATGGCTACACCTTC
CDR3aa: CASSLQPLYGYTF

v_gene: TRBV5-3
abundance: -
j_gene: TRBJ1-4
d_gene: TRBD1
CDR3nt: TGTGCCAGAAGCGGCAAGGACAGGGGTGCTGGTAATGAAAAACTGTTTTTT
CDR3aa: CARSGKDRGAGNEKLFF

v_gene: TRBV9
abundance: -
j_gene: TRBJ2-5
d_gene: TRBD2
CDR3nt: TGTGCCAGCAGCGTATTACCGGCGGGGGGGCAGGAGACCCAGTACTTC
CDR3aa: CASSVLPAGGQETQYF

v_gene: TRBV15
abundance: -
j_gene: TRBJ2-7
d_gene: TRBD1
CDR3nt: TGTGCCACCAGCAGCGACAGGGGGCTGAGCTCCTACGAGCAGTACTTC
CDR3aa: CATSSDRGLSSYEQYF

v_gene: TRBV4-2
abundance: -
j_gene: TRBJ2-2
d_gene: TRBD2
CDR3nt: TGTGCCAGCAGCCGGGCAAGGACTAGCGGGGGTCCTAACACCGGGGAGCTGTTTTTT
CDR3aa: CASSRARTSGGPNTGELFF

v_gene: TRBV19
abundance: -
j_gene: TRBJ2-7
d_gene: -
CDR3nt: TGTGCCAGTAGTATGAAGTCGGGAGCGTACTACGAGCAGTACTTC
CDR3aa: CASSMKSGAYYEQYF

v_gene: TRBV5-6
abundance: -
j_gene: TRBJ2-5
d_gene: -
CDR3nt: TGTGCCAGCAGCTTACCCAGCGGAGAGACCCAGTACTTC
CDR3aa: CASSLPSGETQYF

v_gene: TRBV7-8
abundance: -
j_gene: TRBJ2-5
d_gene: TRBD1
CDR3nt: TGTGCCAGCAGACCCAGGACAGGGCAAGAGACCCAGTACTTC
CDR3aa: CASRPRTGQETQYF

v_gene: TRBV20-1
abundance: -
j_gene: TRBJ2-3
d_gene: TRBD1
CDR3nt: TGCAGTGCTAGTCACCGGGACAGGGGGTCAGATACGCAGTATTTT
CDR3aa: CSASHRDRGSDTQYF

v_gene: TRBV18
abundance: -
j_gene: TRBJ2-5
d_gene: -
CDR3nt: TGTGCCAGCTCCTCACTCGGTTCCCAAGAGACCCAGTACTTC
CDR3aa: CASSSLGSQETQYF

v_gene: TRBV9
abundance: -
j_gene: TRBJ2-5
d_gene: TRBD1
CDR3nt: TGTGCCAGCAGCGTTACCGGGACAGGGTTCCAAGAGACCCAGTACTTC
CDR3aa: CASSVTGTGFQETQYF

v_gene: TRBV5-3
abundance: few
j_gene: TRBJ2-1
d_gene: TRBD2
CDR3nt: TGTGCCAGAAGCCCGGGAGGGCTAGCTTTCAATGAGCAGTTCTTC
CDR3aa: CARSPGGLAFNEQFF

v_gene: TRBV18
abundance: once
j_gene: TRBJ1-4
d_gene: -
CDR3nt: TGTGCCAGCTCACCAGGACTCGAGGGTGAAAAACTGTTTTTT
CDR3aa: CASSPGLEGEKLFF

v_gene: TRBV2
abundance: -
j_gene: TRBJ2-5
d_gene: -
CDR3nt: TGTGCCAGCAGTGAAATGAACAGGCCCCAAGAGACCCAGTACTTC
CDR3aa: CASSEMNRPQETQYF

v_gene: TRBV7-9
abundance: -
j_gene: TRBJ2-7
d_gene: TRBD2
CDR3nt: TGTGCCAGCAGCTTAGGGACTAGCGGGGACCCCTACGAGCAGTACTTC
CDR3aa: CASSLGTSGDPYEQYF

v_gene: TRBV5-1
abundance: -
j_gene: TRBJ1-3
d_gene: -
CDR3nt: TGCGCCAGCAGCTTGGCCTCGAGCAGCGCTGGAAACACCATATATTTT
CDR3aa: CASSLASSSAGNTIYF

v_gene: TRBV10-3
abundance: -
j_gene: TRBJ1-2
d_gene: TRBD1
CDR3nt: TGTGCCATCAGTGGAGACGGGACAGACGTTTGGTATGGCTACACCTTC
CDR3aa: CAISGDGTDVWYGYTF

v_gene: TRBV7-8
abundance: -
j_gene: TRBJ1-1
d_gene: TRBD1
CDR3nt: TGTGCCAGCAGCTTAGCCGCCCAAGTCAGGGGGCGTTTCACTGAAGCTTTCTTT
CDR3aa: CASSLAAQVRGRFTEAFF

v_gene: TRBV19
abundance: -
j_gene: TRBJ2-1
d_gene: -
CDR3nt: TGTGCCAGTAGGTCAGGGGGGAGAGAGAATGAGCAGTTCTTC
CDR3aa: CASRSGGRENEQFF

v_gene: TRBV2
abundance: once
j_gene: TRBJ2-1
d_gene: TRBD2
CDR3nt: TGTGCCAGCACCCTGAGTCGGGGGGGCGACGAGCAGTTCTTC
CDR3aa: CASTLSRGGDEQFF

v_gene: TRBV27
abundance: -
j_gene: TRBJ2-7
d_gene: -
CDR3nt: TGTGCCAGCAGGCGGCAGGGTGGGAACGAGCAGTACTTC
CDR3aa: CASRRQGGNEQYF

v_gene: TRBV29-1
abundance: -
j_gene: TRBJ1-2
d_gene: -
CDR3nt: TGCAGCGCCGGAGGGGATGGCTATGGCTACACCTTC
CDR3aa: CSAGGDGYGYTF

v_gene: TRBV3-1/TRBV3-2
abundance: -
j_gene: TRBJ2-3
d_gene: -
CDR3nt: TGTGCCAGCAGCTTTCGTAGTAGCTGGGGCCCAGATACGCAGTATTTT
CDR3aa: CASSFRSSWGPDTQYF

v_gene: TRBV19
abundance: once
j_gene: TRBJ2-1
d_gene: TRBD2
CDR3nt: TGTGCCAGTAGTATATCTCCTAGCGGGAACAATGAGCAGTTCTTC
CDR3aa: CASSISPSGNNEQFF

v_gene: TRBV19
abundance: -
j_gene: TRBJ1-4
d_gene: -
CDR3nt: TGTGCCAGTAGTATCCAGGGGCTCACTAATGAAAAACTGTTTTTT
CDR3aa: CASSIQGLTNEKLFF

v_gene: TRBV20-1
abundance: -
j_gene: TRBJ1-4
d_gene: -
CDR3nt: TGCAGTGCTAGTTTTCGGGAAAAACTGTTTTTT
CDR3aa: CSASFREKLFF

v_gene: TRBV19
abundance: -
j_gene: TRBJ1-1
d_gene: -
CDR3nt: TGTGCCAGTAGACCAATCAGGGGGAACACTGAAGCTTTCTTT
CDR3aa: CASRPIRGNTEAFF

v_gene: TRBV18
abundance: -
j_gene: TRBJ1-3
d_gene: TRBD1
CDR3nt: TGTGCCAGCTCACCCGACAGGGGGCGAGGAAACACCATATATTTT
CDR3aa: CASSPDRGRGNTIYF

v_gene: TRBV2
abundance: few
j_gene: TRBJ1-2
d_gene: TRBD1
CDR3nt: TGTGCCAGCAGTGGGGACAGGGACTACTATGGCTACACCTTC
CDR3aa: CASSGDRDYYGYTF

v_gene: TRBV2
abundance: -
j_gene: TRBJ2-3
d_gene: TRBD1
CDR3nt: TGTGCCAGCAGTGGACAGGGGGTCGTCACAGATACGCAGTATTTT
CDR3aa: CASSGQGVVTDTQYF

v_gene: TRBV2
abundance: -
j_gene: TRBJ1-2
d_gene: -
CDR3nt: TGTGCCAGCAGTGAAGCGGAGGGCTACACCTTC
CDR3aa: CASSEAEGYTF

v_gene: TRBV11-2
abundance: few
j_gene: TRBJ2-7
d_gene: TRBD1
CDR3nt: TGTGCCAGCAGCTTCCCCGGGACAGGGAGACACGAGCAGTACTTC
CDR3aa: CASSFPGTGRHEQYF

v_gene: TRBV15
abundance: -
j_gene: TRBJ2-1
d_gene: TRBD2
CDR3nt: TGTGCCACCAGCAGAGATGGGAGCGGGGGGGCCGGTTGGCAGTTCTTC
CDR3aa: CATSRDGSGGAGWQFF

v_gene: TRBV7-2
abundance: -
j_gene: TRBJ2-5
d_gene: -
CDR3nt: TGTGCCAGCAGCCAGGGAGGCCCTCCAGAGACCCAGTACTTC
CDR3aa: CASSQGGPPETQYF

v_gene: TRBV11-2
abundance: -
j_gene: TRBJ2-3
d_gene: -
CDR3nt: TGTGCCAGCAGCTTAGGTAATACGCAGTATTTT
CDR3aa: CASSLGNTQYF